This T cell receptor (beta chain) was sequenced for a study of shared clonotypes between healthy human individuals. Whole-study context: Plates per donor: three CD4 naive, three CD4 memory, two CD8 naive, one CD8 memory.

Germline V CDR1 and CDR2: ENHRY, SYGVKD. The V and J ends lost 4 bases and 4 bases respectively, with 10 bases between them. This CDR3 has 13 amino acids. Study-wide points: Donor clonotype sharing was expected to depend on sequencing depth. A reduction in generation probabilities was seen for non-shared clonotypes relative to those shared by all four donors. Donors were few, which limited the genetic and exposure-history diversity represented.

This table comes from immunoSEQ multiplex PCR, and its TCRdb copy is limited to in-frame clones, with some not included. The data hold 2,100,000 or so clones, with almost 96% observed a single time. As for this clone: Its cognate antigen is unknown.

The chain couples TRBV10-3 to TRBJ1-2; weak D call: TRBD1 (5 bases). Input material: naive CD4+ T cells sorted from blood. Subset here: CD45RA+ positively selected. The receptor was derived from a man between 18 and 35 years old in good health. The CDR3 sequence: CAISGDRVYGYTF. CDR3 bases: TGTGCCATCAGTGGAGACAGAGTCTATGGCTACACCTTC.